This note documents a single T cell receptor (beta chain) sequence. Antigen: not known. This sample was included in a study of neoadjuvant nivolumab and ipilimumab in lung cancer. Study summary: The combination arm added day-1 ipilimumab 1 mg/kg to nivolumab 3 mg/kg on days 1, 15, 29. Findings and limits, study-wide: Only two of four nivolumab-treated tumors gained richness and clonality by surgery.

Sequencing was performed with immunoSEQ multiplex PCR; in TCRdb, only in-frame clones are kept and a portion is missing. The sample gives about 8,600 clones, 70% to 80% of which show up once; about 3.4% is in the top ten. V lost 6 bases, J lost 5 bases, and 11 bases stayed unmatched. The CDR3 has 15 amino acids. Germline V gene data show CDR1 as SNHLY and CDR2 as FYNNEI. This receptor was identified in an adult with non-small cell lung cancer. The gene calls are TRBV2 and TRBJ2-3; 7 bases line up with TRBD2. The source material was tumor tissue, sampled after neoadjuvant nivolumab, alone or with ipilimumab, at or shortly before surgery. The CDR3 reads CASRELALLQDTQYF. The DNA for the CDR3 is TGTGCCAGCAGAGAACTAGCGTTGCTCCAAGATACGCAGTATTTT.